A selection of T cell receptor beta chains follows, all from one sample in a study of T cell changes during pregnancy in multiple sclerosis. Sequencing was performed with immunoSEQ multiplex PCR; in TCRdb, only in-frame clones are kept and a portion is missing. Here the sample spans 70,000 to 80,000 clones, about 93% being singletons. This specimen was peripheral blood, taken in the first trimester of pregnancy. These TCRs come from a female donor with multiple sclerosis, enrolled in a pregnancy study. Each CDR3 is given with its conserved first and last residue. A D gene is named only where the DNA matches it firmly. Clone size is stated in some rows and not others, as once, few, many or a class when expanded.

>once|TRBV5-1|-|TRBJ2-7
CASSLGQAAYEQYF
TGCGCCAGCAGCTTGGGGCAGGCCGCCTACGAGCAGTACTTC
>-|TRBV5-4|TRBD2|TRBJ2-1
CAIQFEPGGRTSYNEQFF
TGTGCCATCCAATTTGAGCCCGGCGGGAGAACCTCCTACAATGAGCAGTTCTTC
>-|TRBV7-7|-|TRBJ1-1
CASSLKRNTEAFF
TGTGCCAGCAGCTTGAAGAGGAACACTGAAGCTTTCTTT
>-|TRBV5-1|-|TRBJ2-1
CASSLAIPGNEQFF
TGCGCCAGCAGCTTGGCGATTCCGGGAAATGAGCAGTTCTTC
>once|TRBV28|TRBD1|TRBJ1-4
CASISSGTGNEKLFF
TGTGCCAGCATCTCCTCCGGGACAGGGAATGAAAAACTGTTTTTT
>-|TRBV5-1|-|TRBJ2-1
CASSLDESSYNEQFF
TGCGCCAGCAGCTTGGACGAGAGCTCCTACAATGAGCAGTTCTTC
>-|TRBV5-1|TRBD2|TRBJ2-7
CASSLGTRGYEQYF
TGCGCCAGCAGCTTGGGGACTAGAGGCTACGAGCAGTACTTC
>once|TRBV27|TRBD1|TRBJ1-2
CASRTPGTGGPGYTF
TGTGCCAGCCGAACCCCCGGGACAGGGGGCCCTGGCTACACCTTC
>-|TRBV7-9|-|TRBJ1-2
CASSLGPGITF
TGTGCCAGCAGCTTAGGTCCGGGAATCACCTTC
>-|TRBV7-2|TRBD1|TRBJ1-3
CASSPRGPSGNTIYF
TGTGCCAGCAGCCCCAGGGGGCCCTCTGGAAACACCATATATTTT
>-|TRBV9|TRBD2|TRBJ2-6
CASTGGLAGVNGANVLTF
TGTGCCAGCACAGGGGGACTAGCGGGAGTCAATGGGGCCAACGTCCTGACTTTC
>-|TRBV18|-|TRBJ2-1
CASSPKGSAYNEQFF
TGTGCCAGCTCACCAAAGGGGTCAGCCTACAATGAGCAGTTCTTC
>-|TRBV11-3|-|TRBJ2-2
CASSSGYWGGELFF
TGTGCCAGCAGCTCGGGATACTGGGGCGGGGAGCTGTTTTTT
>-|TRBV14|TRBD2|TRBJ2-2
CASSQALAPQPGELFF
TGTGCCAGCAGCCAAGCACTAGCGCCTCAGCCCGGGGAGCTGTTTTTT
>-|TRBV19|-|TRBJ1-1
CASSIRGLQFGAEAFF
TGTGCCAGTAGTATTCGGGGACTCCAGTTCGGGGCTGAAGCTTTCTTT
>-|TRBV14|-|TRBJ2-3
CASSLGDYGITDTQYF
TGTGCCAGCAGCCTAGGAGACTACGGTATAACAGATACGCAGTATTTT
>-|TRBV19|TRBD2|TRBJ2-7
CASSKRTSGRSAHEQYF
TGTGCCAGTAGTAAAAGGACTAGCGGGAGAAGTGCCCACGAGCAGTACTTC
>-|TRBV6-1|-|TRBJ2-2
CASRRTEHTGELFF
TGTGCCAGCAGAAGAACAGAACACACCGGGGAGCTGTTTTTT
>once|TRBV11-2|TRBD2|TRBJ2-7
CASSWRIAGVYEQYF
TGTGCCAGCAGCTGGAGAATAGCGGGAGTATACGAGCAGTACTTC
>-|TRBV18|-|TRBJ2-3
CASSPIVVSPSTDTQYF
TGTGCCAGCTCACCTATCGTGGTCAGTCCTAGCACAGATACGCAGTATTTT
>-|TRBV7-8|-|TRBJ2-1
CASSFGGFDEQFF
TGTGCCAGCAGCTTTGGGGGCTTTGATGAGCAGTTCTTC
>-|TRBV7-2|TRBD1|TRBJ1-1
CASSLAPTGGTEAFF
TGTGCCAGCAGCTTAGCCCCGACAGGGGGCACTGAAGCTTTCTTT
>-|TRBV5-8|-|TRBJ1-5
CASSFRSNQPQHF
TGTGCCAGCAGCTTTCGGAGCAATCAGCCCCAGCATTTT
>once|TRBV7-2|TRBD1|TRBJ1-1
CASSPDRHRGSEAFF
TGTGCCAGCAGCCCTGACAGGCACAGGGGGAGTGAAGCTTTCTTT
>-|TRBV7-2|-|TRBJ2-7
CASSLGLRPYEQYF
TGTGCCAGCAGCTTAGGACTTCGCCCCTACGAGCAGTACTTC
>-|TRBV29-1|-|TRBJ2-7
CSVVADSYEQYF
TGCAGCGTTGTGGCGGACTCCTACGAGCAGTACTTC
>-|TRBV6-1|-|TRBJ1-3
CASSEASGHSGNTIYF
TGTGCCAGCAGTGAAGCGTCGGGTCACTCTGGAAACACCATATATTTT
>once|TRBV5-1|-|TRBJ1-2
CASSFNSGGYTF
TGCGCCAGCAGCTTCAACTCAGGTGGCTACACCTTC
>-|TRBV7-2|-|TRBJ2-3
CASSLEAGRTDTQYF
TGTGCCAGCAGCTTAGAGGCGGGGAGAACAGATACGCAGTATTTT
>-|TRBV4-3|-|TRBJ2-7
CASSQGGGYEQYF
TGCGCCAGCAGCCAAGGTGGAGGGTACGAGCAGTACTTC
>once|TRBV19|TRBD1|TRBJ2-3
CASNSGGLTLTDTQYF
TGTGCCAGTAATTCAGGGGGCTTAACCCTCACAGATACGCAGTATTTT
>once|TRBV7-9|-|TRBJ1-1
CASSLGRGFTEAFF
TGTGCCAGCAGCTTAGGCAGGGGTTTCACTGAAGCTTTCTTT
>once|TRBV2|-|TRBJ2-5
CASLKRETQYF
TGTGCCAGCCTTAAACGGGAGACCCAGTACTTC
>-|TRBV14|-|TRBJ2-5
CASSQGRRETQYF
TGTGCCAGCAGCCAAGGTCGGAGGGAGACCCAGTACTTC
>few|TRBV2|TRBD2|TRBJ2-7
CASSVGLALTYEQYF
TGTGCCAGCAGTGTTGGACTAGCGCTCACCTACGAGCAGTACTTC
>-|TRBV6-1|-|TRBJ2-5
CASSEGESQWTQYF
TGTGCCAGCAGTGAAGGGGAGAGCCAGTGGACCCAGTACTTC
>-|TRBV4-1|-|TRBJ2-3
CASSQVLRLASTDTQYF
TGCGCCAGCAGCCAAGTTCTAAGGCTAGCTAGCACAGATACGCAGTATTTT
>-|TRBV30|TRBD2|TRBJ2-7
CAWSVPLGGRAPHEQYF
TGTGCCTGGAGTGTACCACTCGGCGGGAGGGCCCCCCACGAGCAGTACTTC
>-|TRBV5-1|TRBD1|TRBJ1-1
CASSLTRGVGTEAFF
TGCGCCAGCAGCTTGACCAGGGGGGTGGGCACTGAAGCTTTCTTT
>-|TRBV5-8|-|TRBJ1-2
CASSLTQSLNYGYTF
TGTGCCAGCAGCTTGACACAGAGCCTAAACTATGGCTACACCTTC
>-|TRBV9|TRBD2|TRBJ2-7
CARSLAGTPYEQYF
TGTGCCCGCTCCCTAGCGGGGACTCCCTACGAGCAGTACTTC
>-|TRBV28|TRBD2|TRBJ2-1
CASSPLQRGRFDEQFF
TGTGCCAGCAGTCCCCTCCAGCGCGGGAGGTTCGATGAGCAGTTCTTC
>-|TRBV29-1|TRBD1|TRBJ2-5
CSVGAGGDGTQYF
TGCAGCGTTGGGGCAGGGGGAGACGGGACCCAGTACTTC
>-|TRBV7-3|TRBD2|TRBJ2-7
CAGRDSGRAGDEQYF
TGTGCCGGCCGCGATAGCGGGAGGGCCGGGGACGAGCAGTACTTC
>-|TRBV19|-|TRBJ1-5
CASSDGDKSEYQPQHF
TGTGCCAGTAGTGACGGGGACAAGTCCGAATATCAGCCCCAGCATTTT
>-|TRBV7-2|-|TRBJ2-1
CASLDRGQSGRAVSGEQFF
TGTGCCAGCTTGGACAGGGGGCAAAGCGGGAGGGCCGTGAGCGGTGAGCAGTTCTTC
>-|TRBV19|TRBD1|TRBJ1-5
CASAPGTGFVSPNQPQHF
TGTGCCAGTGCCCCCGGGACAGGATTCGTTTCGCCCAATCAGCCCCAGCATTTT
>-|TRBV7-8|TRBD1|TRBJ1-1
CASSPRTGVEGTEAFF
TGTGCCAGCAGCCCCCGGACAGGGGTCGAGGGTACTGAAGCTTTCTTT
>-|TRBV14|-|TRBJ2-7
CASSQTFVGRGDEQYF
TGTGCCAGCAGCCAAACTTTCGTCGGCAGGGGCGACGAGCAGTACTTC
>-|TRBV9|-|TRBJ2-4
CASSVVGGPGNIQYF
TGTGCCAGCAGCGTAGTTGGGGGCCCCGGGAACATTCAGTACTTC
>-|TRBV7-9|TRBD1|TRBJ1-2
CASSLGGQGHRGYGYTF
TGTGCCAGCAGCTTGGGGGGACAGGGCCACAGGGGATATGGCTACACCTTC
>-|TRBV18|-|TRBJ2-1
CASSSISGVGFDEQFF
TGTGCCAGCTCATCGATCTCAGGGGTTGGTTTCGATGAGCAGTTCTTC
>-|TRBV9|TRBD2|TRBJ2-2
CASSVEVAGREELFF
TGTGCCAGCAGCGTAGAGGTTGCGGGGAGGGAGGAGCTGTTTTTT
>-|TRBV7-8|-|TRBJ1-1
CASSLQQNTEAFF
TGTGCCAGCAGCTTACAACAAAACACTGAAGCTTTCTTT